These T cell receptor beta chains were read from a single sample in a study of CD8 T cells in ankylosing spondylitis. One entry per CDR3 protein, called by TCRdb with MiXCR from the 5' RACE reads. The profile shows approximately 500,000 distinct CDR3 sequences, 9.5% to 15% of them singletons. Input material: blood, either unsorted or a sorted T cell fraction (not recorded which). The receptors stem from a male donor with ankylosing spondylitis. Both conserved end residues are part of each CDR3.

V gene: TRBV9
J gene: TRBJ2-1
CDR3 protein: CASSVAVGGVPYNEQFF

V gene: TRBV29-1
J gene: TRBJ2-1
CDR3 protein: CSAATLAGGNNEQFF

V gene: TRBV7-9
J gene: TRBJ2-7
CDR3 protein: CAMSDTRGYEQYF

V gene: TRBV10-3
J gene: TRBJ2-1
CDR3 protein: CAISPREGLRNEQFF

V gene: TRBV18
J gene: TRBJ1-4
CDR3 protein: CASSPNQDSSNEKLFF

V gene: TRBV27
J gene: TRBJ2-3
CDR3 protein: CASSLLAGGPGTDTQYF

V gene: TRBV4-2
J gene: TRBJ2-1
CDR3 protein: CASSQDMSRADEQFF

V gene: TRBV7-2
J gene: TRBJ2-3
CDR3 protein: CASSLSGLYTDTQYF

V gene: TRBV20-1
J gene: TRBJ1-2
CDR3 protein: CSARDGRAVYGYTF

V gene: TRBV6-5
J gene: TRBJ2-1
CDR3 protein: CASSYDGVGDNEQFF

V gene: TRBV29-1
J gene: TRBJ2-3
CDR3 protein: CSVDGARTTDTQYF

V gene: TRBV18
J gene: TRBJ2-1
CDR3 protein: CASSPRGLAGLEQFF

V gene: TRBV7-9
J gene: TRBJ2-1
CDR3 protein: CASRGGPEFF

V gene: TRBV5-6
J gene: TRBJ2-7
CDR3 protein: CASSYDDSYEQYF

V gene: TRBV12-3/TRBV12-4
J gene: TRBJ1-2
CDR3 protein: CASSPKAGSVYTF

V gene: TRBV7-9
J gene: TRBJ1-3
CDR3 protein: CASSLVGGNTIYF

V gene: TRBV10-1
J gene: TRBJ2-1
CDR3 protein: CASRGRGQNEQFF

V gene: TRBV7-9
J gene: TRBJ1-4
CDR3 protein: CASSFNGGEKLFF

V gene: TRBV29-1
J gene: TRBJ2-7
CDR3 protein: CSVSGGAELYEQYF

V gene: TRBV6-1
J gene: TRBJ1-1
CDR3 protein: CASSVMGHPNTEAFF

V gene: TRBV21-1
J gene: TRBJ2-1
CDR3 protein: CASSKTWGILSNEQFF

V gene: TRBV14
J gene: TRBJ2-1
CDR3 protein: CASSTGGYYNEQFF

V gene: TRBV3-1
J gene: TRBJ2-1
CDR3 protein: CASSQGQGAYNEQFF

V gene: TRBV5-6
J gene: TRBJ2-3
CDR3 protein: CASSPTGLAVSTDTQYF

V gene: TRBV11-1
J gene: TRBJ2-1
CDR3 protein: CASSLARGQEGGGSYNEQFF

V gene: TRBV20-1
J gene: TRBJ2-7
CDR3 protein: CSAYGGGALSYEQYF

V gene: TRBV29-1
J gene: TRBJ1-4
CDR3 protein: CSVADRGGNEKLFF

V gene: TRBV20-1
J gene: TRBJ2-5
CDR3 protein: CSANLEETQYF

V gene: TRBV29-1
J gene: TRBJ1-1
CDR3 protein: CSATGLDISTEAFF

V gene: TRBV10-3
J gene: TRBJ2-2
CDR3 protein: CAINLLDTMNTGELFF

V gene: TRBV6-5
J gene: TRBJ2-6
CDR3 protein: CASSSPGLAGVGGANVLTF

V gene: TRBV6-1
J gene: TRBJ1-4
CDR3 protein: CASSAGRTNEKLFF

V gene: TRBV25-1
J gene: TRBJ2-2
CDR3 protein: CASSDMGGTGELFF

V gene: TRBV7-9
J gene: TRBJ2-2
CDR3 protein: CASSSTGLVDGELFF

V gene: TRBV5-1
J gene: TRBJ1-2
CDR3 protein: CASSSGQELLYGYTF

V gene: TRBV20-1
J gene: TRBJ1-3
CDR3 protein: CSARAGQNYGNTIYF

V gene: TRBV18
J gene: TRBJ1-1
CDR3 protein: CASSPSWGTEAFF

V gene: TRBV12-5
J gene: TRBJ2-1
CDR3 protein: CASGSILQGDRTHNEQFF

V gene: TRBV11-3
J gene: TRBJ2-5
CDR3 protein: CASSQDRGRQETQYF

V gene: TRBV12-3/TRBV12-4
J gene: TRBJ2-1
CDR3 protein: CASTKRGPFGNEQFF

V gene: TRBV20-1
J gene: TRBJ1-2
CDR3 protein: CSASDKSYGYTF

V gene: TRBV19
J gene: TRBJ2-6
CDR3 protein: CASTQNGAGSGANVLTF

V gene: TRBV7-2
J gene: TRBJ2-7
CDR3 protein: CASSSASSYEQYF

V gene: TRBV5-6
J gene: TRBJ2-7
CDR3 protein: CASSVSPIRDSSYEQYF

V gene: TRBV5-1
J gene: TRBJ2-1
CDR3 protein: CASSLDSVEQFF

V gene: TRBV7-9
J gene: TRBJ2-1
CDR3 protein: CASSLGQGLRIEQFF

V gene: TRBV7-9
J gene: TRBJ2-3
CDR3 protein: CASSLVTGRTDTQYF

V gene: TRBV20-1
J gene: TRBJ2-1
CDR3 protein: CSAGDRGDEQFF

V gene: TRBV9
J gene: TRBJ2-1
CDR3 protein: CASSFRGGSPNEQFF

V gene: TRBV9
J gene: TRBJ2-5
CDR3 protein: CASSFRDREQETQYF

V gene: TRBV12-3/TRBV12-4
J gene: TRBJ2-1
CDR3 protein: CASIAGFNEQFF

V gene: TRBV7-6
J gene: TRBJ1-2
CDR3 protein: CASSLGKDLGYGYTF

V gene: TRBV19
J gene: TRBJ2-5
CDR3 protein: CASRIVGNQTQYF